This T cell receptor (beta chain) was identified during a study of OX40 agonist ivuxolimab in advanced cancers. The overall study: Age averaged about 62 years (range about 20 to 80), and around 87% were male. Therapy given before enrollment (anti-PD-1, anti-PD-L1 or anti-CTLA-4) was allowed, and under 45% had some.

Findings and caveats of the study: It was not determined which antigens were specifically recognized by the peripheral T cells that had undergone clonal expansion. Among T cells, CD8+ cells averaged more expanded clones than CD4+ cells.

Germline CDR1 reads SGHDN; CDR2 reads FVKESK. This CDR3 is built from 14 residues. The protocol was immunoSEQ multiplex PCR, while the TCRdb copy is restricted to in-frame clones and leaves out a portion. The sample holds 90,000 to 100,000 clones; about 91% are singletons and the top ten take 2% to 3%. As concerns this clone: What it binds is not known. The junction departs from germline at one end; a sequencing error may be responsible.

This chain joins TRBV14 and TRBJ2-7; unclear D gene. The source was CD4+ or CD8+ T cells sorted from blood, collected in a trial of the OX40 agonist ivuxolimab. This TCR was sampled from an adult with an advanced solid tumor such as melanoma, head and neck, liver or kidney cancer. The CDR3 nucleotides are TGTGCCAGCAGCCAAACGCCAGCCAGTGGGGTCAGCTTTTTC. Its protein is CASSQTPASGVSFF.